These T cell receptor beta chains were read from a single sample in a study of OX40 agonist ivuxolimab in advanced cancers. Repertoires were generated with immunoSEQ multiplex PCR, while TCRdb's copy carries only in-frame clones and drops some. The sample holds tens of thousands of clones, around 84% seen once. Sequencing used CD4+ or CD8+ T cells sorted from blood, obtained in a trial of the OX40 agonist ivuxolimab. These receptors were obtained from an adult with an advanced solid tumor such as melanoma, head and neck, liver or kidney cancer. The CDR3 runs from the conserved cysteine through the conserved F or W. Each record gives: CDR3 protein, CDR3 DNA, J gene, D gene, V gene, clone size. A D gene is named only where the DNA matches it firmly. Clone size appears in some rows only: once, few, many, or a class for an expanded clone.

CDR3: CASSMVYWQDDTEAFF
DNA: TGTGCCAGTAGTATGGTATATTGGCAGGATGACACTGAAGCTTTCTTT
J: TRBJ1-1
D: .
V: TRBV19
size: .

CDR3: CASSYEGQAGEKLFF
DNA: TGTGCCAGCAGTTACGAGGGACAGGCGGGTGAAAAACTGTTTTTT
J: TRBJ1-4
D: TRBD1
V: TRBV6-5
size: .

CDR3: CSVYAPGDVDSYNEQFF
DNA: TGCAGCGTTTACGCCCCAGGGGACGTTGACTCCTACAATGAGCAGTTCTTC
J: TRBJ2-1
D: .
V: TRBV29-1
size: .

CDR3: CASSELARISGNTIYF
DNA: TGTGCCAGCAGTGAATTAGCGCGGATCTCTGGAAACACCATATATTTT
J: TRBJ1-3
D: .
V: TRBV2
size: .

CDR3: CASKRDSYNEKLFF
DNA: TGTGCCAGCAAGCGGGACAGCTATAATGAAAAACTGTTTTTT
J: TRBJ1-4
D: TRBD1
V: TRBV2
size: .

CDR3: CASSQVAGGANEQFF
DNA: TGTGCCAGCAGCCAAGTTGCCGGGGGGGCGAATGAGCAGTTCTTC
J: TRBJ2-1
D: TRBD2
V: TRBV14
size: once

CDR3: CATSTGTDTQYF
DNA: TGTGCCACATCGACGGGCACAGATACGCAGTATTTT
J: TRBJ2-3
D: .
V: TRBV19
size: .

CDR3: CASSSIHSGNTIYF
DNA: TGTGCCAGCAGTTCAATCCACTCTGGAAACACCATATATTTT
J: TRBJ1-3
D: .
V: TRBV6-5
size: .

CDR3: CASSLQTDTQYF
DNA: TGTGCCAGCAGCCTCCAGACAGATACGCAGTATTTT
J: TRBJ2-3
D: .
V: TRBV7-9
size: .

CDR3: CASSPADPYGYTF
DNA: TGTGCCAGCAGTCCCGCAGACCCTTATGGCTACACCTTC
J: TRBJ1-2
D: .
V: TRBV6-6
size: .

CDR3: CASSSPYYEQYF
DNA: TGTGCCAGCAGCTCACCCTACTACGAGCAGTACTTC
J: TRBJ2-7
D: .
V: TRBV11-1
size: few

CDR3: CASSEAGRGQPQHF
DNA: TGTGCCAGCAGTGAGGCAGGGAGAGGGCAGCCCCAGCATTTT
J: TRBJ1-5
D: .
V: TRBV2
size: .

CDR3: CASSLKTSHGAQYF
DNA: TGTGCCAGCAGTTTAAAGACTAGTCATGGGGCCCAGTACTTC
J: TRBJ2-5
D: .
V: TRBV27
size: .

CDR3: CASSLSRTGGLPSTDTQYF
DNA: TGTGCCAGCAGTTTATCGAGGACAGGGGGCCTCCCCAGCACAGATACGCAGTATTTT
J: TRBJ2-3
D: TRBD1
V: TRBV27
size: .

CDR3: CAIGQPNQPQHF
DNA: TGTGCCATCGGACAGCCTAATCAGCCCCAGCATTTT
J: TRBJ1-5
D: .
V: TRBV10-3
size: .

CDR3: CASNEQGTNNQPQHF
DNA: TGTGCCAGCAATGAACAGGGGACAAATAATCAGCCCCAGCATTTT
J: TRBJ1-5
D: TRBD1
V: TRBV2
size: .

CDR3: CAWRGRPSGTDTQYF
DNA: TGTGCCTGGAGAGGACGCCCCTCGGGCACAGATACGCAGTATTTT
J: TRBJ2-3
D: .
V: TRBV30
size: few

CDR3: CASSEGYSHSYEQYF
DNA: TGTGCCAGCAGTGAAGGCTATTCCCACTCCTACGAGCAGTACTTC
J: TRBJ2-7
D: .
V: TRBV6-1
size: .

CDR3: CASSLDSTREFF
DNA: TGTGCCAGCAGCTTAGACAGTACACGGGAGTTCTTC
J: TRBJ2-1
D: .
V: TRBV5-4
size: .

CDR3: CASSLYRNTEAFF
DNA: TGCGCCAGCAGCTTGTATAGGAACACTGAAGCTTTCTTT
J: TRBJ1-1
D: .
V: TRBV5-1
size: .

CDR3: CASSLEGTVREQYF
DNA: TGTGCCAGCAGCTTAGAAGGGACCGTACGGGAGCAGTACTTC
J: TRBJ2-7
D: .
V: TRBV7-2
size: few

CDR3: CASSSTDTQYF
DNA: TGTGCCAGCAGTTCCACAGATACGCAGTATTTT
J: TRBJ2-3
D: .
V: TRBV27
size: .

CDR3: CASSQATGEVYEQYF
DNA: TGCGCCAGCAGCCAAGCCACAGGGGAGGTCTACGAGCAGTACTTC
J: TRBJ2-7
D: .
V: TRBV4-1
size: .

CDR3: CASRTGDYNEQFF
DNA: TGTGCCAGCAGAACAGGGGATTACAATGAGCAGTTCTTC
J: TRBJ2-1
D: TRBD1
V: TRBV6-5
size: .

CDR3: CASGLETTSGHTF
DNA: TGTGCTAGTGGTTTGGAGACCACGAGTGGCCACACCTTC
J: TRBJ1-2
D: .
V: TRBV12-5
size: .

CDR3: CASSQTGTGSTDTQYF
DNA: TGCGCCAGCAGCCAAACCGGGACAGGGAGCACAGATACGCAGTATTTT
J: TRBJ2-3
D: TRBD1
V: TRBV4-1
size: .

CDR3: CASTFRQGVNEQFF
DNA: TGTGCCAGCACCTTTAGACAGGGAGTCAATGAGCAGTTCTTC
J: TRBJ2-1
D: TRBD1
V: TRBV2
size: .

CDR3: CASSLVGGELNEKLFF
DNA: TGCGCCAGCAGCTTGGTAGGCGGGGAACTGAATGAAAAACTGTTTTTT
J: TRBJ1-4
D: .
V: TRBV5-1
size: .